The rows below give T cell receptor beta chains drawn from one sample of a study of T cell responses to AZD1222 COVID-19 vaccine. The table came from immunoSEQ multiplex PCR; TCRdb's copy has only in-frame clones and leaves some out. The table lists approximately 150,000 clones, approximately 90% of them singletons, with roughly 4.7% in the top ten. The sample consisted of peripheral blood, taken on day 0 of AZD1222 vaccination. The receptors shown here come from an adult in good health. Each CDR3 is given with its conserved first and last residue. Each record gives: J gene, D gene, clone size, CDR3 length, V gene, CDR3 DNA, CDR3 protein. D genes are given only for firm matches. Where a row states a size, it is once, few, many or the class of an expanded clone; other rows omit it.

>TRBJ1-5|-|-|10|TRBV19
TGTGCCAGCCTTCCCGAGCCCCAGCATTTT
CASLPEPQHF
>TRBJ2-2|-|-|12|TRBV30
TGTGCCTGGAGTGTAATCACCGGGGAGCTGTTTTTT
CAWSVITGELFF
>TRBJ1-1|-|-|14|TRBV28
TGTGCCAGCGGCTTCTGGGGGGCGAACACTGAAGCTTTCTTT
CASGFWGANTEAFF
>TRBJ1-6|-|-|16|TRBV5-6
TGTGCCAGCAGCCTACTGGACGGAATCTATAATTCACCCCTCCACTTT
CASSLLDGIYNSPLHF
>TRBJ1-1|TRBD1|-|15|TRBV28
TGTGCCAGCAGTTTACAGGGGGCAGGGAGCACTGAAGCTTTCTTT
CASSLQGAGSTEAFF
>TRBJ2-7|-|once|12|TRBV10-2
TGCGCCAGCAGTTGGGAAGGCTACGAGCAGTACTTC
CASSWEGYEQYF
>TRBJ2-7|-|-|14|TRBV7-2
TGTGCCAGCAGCTTAGTTTGGGGACAAAACGAGCAGTACTTC
CASSLVWGQNEQYF
>TRBJ2-1|TRBD2|-|16|TRBV6-2/TRBV6-3
TGTGCCAGCAGTTACTATTTAAGTCCTAGCGGAGGGAGTGAGTTCTTC
CASSYYLSPSGGSEFF
>TRBJ2-7|TRBD1|once|19|TRBV28
TGTGCCAGCAGCCCGGCCGGGACAGGGAGGGACAGTCTCCCCGACGAGCAGTACTTC
CASSPAGTGRDSLPDEQYF
>TRBJ2-7|TRBD2|-|14|TRBV6-5
TGTGCCAGCAGACGGGACTATTTATCCTACGAGCAGTACTTC
CASRRDYLSYEQYF
>TRBJ2-1|-|-|13|TRBV6-2/TRBV6-3
TGTGCCAGCAGCCGGGCCTTTTGGAATGAGCAGTTCTTC
CASSRAFWNEQFF
>TRBJ2-7|TRBD1|-|14|TRBV6-2/TRBV6-3
TGTGCCAGCAGTTACCCGGACAGGATCCACGAGCAGTACTTC
CASSYPDRIHEQYF
>TRBJ2-3|TRBD2|-|16|TRBV5-6
TGTGCCAGCAGTCACTATAGCGGGAGACCCTTTGGTACGCAGTATTTT
CASSHYSGRPFGTQYF
>TRBJ2-7|TRBD2|-|15|TRBV28
TGTGCCAGCAGTTTAAGGGGACTAGGAAGGTGGGAGCAGTACTTC
CASSLRGLGRWEQYF
>TRBJ2-3|-|-|9|TRBV19
TGTGCCTGCGGAGAGACGCAGTATTTT
CACGETQYF
>TRBJ1-1|-|-|12|TRBV7-9
TGTGCCAGCAGCTATGAGTACACTGAAGCTTTCTTT
CASSYEYTEAFF
>TRBJ2-1|TRBD2|-|16|TRBV28
TGTGCCAGCAGTTTATGGGGGACTAGCGGGAACTATGAGCAGTTCTTC
CASSLWGTSGNYEQFF